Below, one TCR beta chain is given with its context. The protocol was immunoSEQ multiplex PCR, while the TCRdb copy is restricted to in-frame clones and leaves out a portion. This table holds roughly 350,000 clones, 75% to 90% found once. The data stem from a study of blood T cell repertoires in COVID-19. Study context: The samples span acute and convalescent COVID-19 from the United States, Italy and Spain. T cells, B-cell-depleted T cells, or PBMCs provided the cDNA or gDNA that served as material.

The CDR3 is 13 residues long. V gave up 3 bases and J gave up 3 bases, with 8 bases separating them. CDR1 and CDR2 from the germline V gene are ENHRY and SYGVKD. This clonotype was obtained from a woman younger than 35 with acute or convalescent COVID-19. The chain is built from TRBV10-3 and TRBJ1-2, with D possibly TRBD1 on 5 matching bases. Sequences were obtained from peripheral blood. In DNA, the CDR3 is TGTGCCATCAGTGAAGTACAGGACTATGGCTACACCTTC. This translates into CAISEVQDYGYTF.